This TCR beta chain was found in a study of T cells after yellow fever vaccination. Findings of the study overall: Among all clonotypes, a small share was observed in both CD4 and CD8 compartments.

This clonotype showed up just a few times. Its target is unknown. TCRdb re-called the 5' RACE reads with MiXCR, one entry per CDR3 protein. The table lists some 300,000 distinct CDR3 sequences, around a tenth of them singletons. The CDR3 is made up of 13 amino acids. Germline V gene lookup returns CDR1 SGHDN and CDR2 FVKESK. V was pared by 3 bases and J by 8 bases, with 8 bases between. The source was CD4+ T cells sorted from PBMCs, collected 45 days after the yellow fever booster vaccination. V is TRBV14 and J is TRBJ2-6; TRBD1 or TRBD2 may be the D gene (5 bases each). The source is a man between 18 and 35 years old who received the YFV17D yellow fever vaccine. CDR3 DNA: TGTGCCAGCAGCCAGGGGACGACCAACGTCCTGACTTTC. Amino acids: CASSQGTTNVLTF.